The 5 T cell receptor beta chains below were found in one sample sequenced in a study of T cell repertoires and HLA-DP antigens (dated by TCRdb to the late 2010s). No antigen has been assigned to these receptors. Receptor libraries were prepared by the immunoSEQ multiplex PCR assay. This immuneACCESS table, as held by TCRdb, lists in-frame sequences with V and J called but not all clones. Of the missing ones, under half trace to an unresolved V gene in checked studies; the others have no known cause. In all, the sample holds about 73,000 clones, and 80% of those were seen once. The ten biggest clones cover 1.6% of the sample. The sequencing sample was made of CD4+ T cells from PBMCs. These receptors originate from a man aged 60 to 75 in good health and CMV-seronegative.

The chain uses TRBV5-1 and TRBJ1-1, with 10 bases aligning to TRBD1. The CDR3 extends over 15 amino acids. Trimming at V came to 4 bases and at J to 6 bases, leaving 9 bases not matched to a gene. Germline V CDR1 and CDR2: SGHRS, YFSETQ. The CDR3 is CASSPNRDRGSEAFF. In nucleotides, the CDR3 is TGCGCCAGCAGCCCCAACCGGGACAGGGGCTCTGAAGCTTTCTTT. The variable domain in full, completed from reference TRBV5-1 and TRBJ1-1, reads KAGVTQTPRYLIKTRGQQVTLSCSPISGHRSVSWYQQTPGQGLQFLFEYFSETQRNKGNFPGRFSGRQFSNSRSEMNVSTLELGDSALYLCASSPNRDRGSEAFFGQGTRLTVV.

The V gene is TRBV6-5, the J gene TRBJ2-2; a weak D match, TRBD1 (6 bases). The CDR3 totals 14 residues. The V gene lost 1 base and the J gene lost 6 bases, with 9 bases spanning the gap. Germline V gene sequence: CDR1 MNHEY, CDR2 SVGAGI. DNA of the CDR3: TGTGCCAGCAGTTACTATACAGGGCCCGGGGAGCTGTTTTTT. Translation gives CASSYYTGPGELFF.

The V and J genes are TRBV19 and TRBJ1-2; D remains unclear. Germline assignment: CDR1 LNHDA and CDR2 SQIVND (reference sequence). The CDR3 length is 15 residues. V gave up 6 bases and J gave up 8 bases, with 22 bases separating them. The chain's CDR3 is CASRPPDGFSVGYTF. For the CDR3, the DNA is TGTGCCAGTAGACCGCCGGACGGCTTTTCAGTCGGCTACACCTTC.

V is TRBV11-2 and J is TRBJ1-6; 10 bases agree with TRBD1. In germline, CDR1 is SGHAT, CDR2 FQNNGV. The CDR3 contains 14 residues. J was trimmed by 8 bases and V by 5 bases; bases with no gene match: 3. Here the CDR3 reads CASSRQGADSPLHF. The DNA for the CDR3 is TGTGCCAGCAGCCGACAGGGGGCGGATTCACCCCTCCACTTT.

CDR3 in DNA: TGTGCCAGCAGCTTAAACGGAGAGACCCAGTACTTC. This encodes CASSLNGETQYF. This chain connects TRBV7-7 to TRBJ2-5; D unresolved. This CDR3 region has 12 residues. The germline CDR1 and CDR2 sequences are SSHAT and FNYEAQ (reference sequence). V gave up 2 bases and J gave up 4 bases, with 5 bases separating them.